The TCR beta chain described here comes from a study of Graves' ophthalmopathy and Graves' hyperthyroidism. Findings and caveats of the study: With approximately 88% sensitivity and approximately 80% specificity, a 13-signature model separated ophthalmopathy from stable hyperthyroidism.

With regard to this clonotype: What it binds is not known.

The CDR3 extends over 15 amino acids. The germline gives CDR1 LNHDA, CDR2 SQIVND (reference sequence). The junction had 10 bases not matched to a gene; V was cut back by 5 bases and J by 6 bases. The authors amplified TCR beta CDR3 regions, and they did so from RNA transcripts for repertoire sequencing. First-round RT-PCR used HTBI primers; second-round multiplex PCR followed. TCRdb recomputed calls from the multiplex PCR reads with MiXCR, one row per CDR3 protein. The repertoire includes about 740,000 distinct CDR3 sequences, roughly two fifths of them detected once, and approximately 43% sits in the top ten.

This sequence originates from an adult man with Graves' ophthalmopathy. This sequence joins TRBV19 and TRBJ1-5, with 7 bases that match TRBD1. The specimen was peripheral blood. The CDR3 DNA reads TGTGCCAGTAGTGTACACGACAGGGAATCTCAGCCCCAGCATTTT. Translating gives CASSVHDRESQPQHF. Variable domain in full (rest from reference TRBV19 and TRBJ1-5): DGGITQSPKYLFRKEGQNVTLSCEQNLNHDAMYWYRQDPGQGLRLIYYSQIVNDFQKGDIAEGYSVSREKKESFPLTVTSAQKNPTAFYLCASSVHDRESQPQHFGDGTRLSIL.